This entry features one T cell receptor beta chain sequence. The entry originates in a study of Graves' ophthalmopathy and Graves' hyperthyroidism. V lost 1 base and J 6 bases, leaving 8 bases between the germline ends. The CDR3 runs 14 residues. Germline V gene data show CDR1 as SGHRS and CDR2 as YFSETQ. In this cohort's terms, stable hyperthyroidism meant no ophthalmopathy by 18 months of follow-up. Researchers took RNA transcripts and amplified TCR beta CDR3 regions from them. The workflow started with a first-round RT-PCR run with HTBI primers and then moved on to a second-round multiplex PCR. MiXCR, applied by TCRdb to the multiplex PCR reads, yields one record per CDR3 protein. The table includes about 420,000 distinct CDR3 sequences, 20% to 25% detected once.

Sequencing used peripheral blood. V usage is TRBV5-1 and J usage is TRBJ1-6; no clear D. The clonotype was recovered from a woman under 30 with stable Graves' hyperthyroidism. CDR3 amino acids: CASSLQRSNSPLHF. The CDR3 bases are TGCGCCAGCAGCTTGCAACGGAGTAATTCACCCCTCCACTTT. Complete variable domain (other parts from reference TRBV5-1 and TRBJ1-6): KAGVTQTPRYLIKTRGQQVTLSCSPISGHRSVSWYQQTPGQGLQFLFEYFSETQRNKGNFPGRFSGRQFSNSRSEMNVSTLELGDSALYLCASSLQRSNSPLHFGNGTRLTVT.